Sequencing of this TCR beta chain was carried out in a study of T cell responses to AZD1222 COVID-19 vaccine. In the study overall: Samples with a second dose at about 4 or about 12 weeks were pooled together. Notes on the study in general: No day 14 peak samples; only post-peak repertoires were characterized. Spike-specific TCR breadth and depth rose after two AZD1222 doses.

The data were produced by immunoSEQ multiplex PCR, yet TCRdb's version contains in-frame clones alone and is incomplete. The top ten hold around a fifth of the sample, which has some 100,000 clones, more than 75% seen once. CDR3 length: 15 amino acids. CDR1 is MNHEY, CDR2 SVGAGI, per germline. V lost 6 bases to trimming and J lost 8 bases; unmatched junction nucleotides: 12. With respect to this clone: The antigen remains undetermined.

The receptor's source is an adult in good health. This sample comprised peripheral blood, obtained on day 0 of AZD1222 vaccination. The rearrangement joins TRBV6-5 to TRBJ1-2; 10 positions agree with TRBD1. The CDR3: CASRILPGQGSGYTF. The CDR3 region has the DNA TGTGCCAGCAGAATATTACCGGGACAGGGGAGCGGCTACACCTTC.